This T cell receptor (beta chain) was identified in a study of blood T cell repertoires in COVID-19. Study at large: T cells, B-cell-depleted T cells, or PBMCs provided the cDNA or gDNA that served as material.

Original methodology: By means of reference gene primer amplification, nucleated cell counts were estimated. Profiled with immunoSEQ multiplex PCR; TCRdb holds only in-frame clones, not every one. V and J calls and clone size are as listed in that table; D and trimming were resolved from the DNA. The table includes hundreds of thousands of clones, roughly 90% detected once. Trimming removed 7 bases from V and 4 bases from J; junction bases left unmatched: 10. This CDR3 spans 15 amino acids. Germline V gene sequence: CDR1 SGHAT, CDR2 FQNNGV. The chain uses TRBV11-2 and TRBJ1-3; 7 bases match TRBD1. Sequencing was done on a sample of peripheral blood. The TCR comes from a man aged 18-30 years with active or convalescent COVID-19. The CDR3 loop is CASTSTQGKGNTIYF. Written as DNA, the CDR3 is TGTGCCAGCACCTCGACACAGGGGAAAGGAAACACCATATATTTT. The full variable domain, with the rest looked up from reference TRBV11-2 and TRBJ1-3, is EAGVAQSPRYKIIEKRQSVAFWCNPISGHATLYWYQQILGQGPKLLIQFQNNGVVDDSQLPKDRFSAERLKGVDSTLKIQPAKLEDSAVYLCASTSTQGKGNTIYFGEGSWLTVV.